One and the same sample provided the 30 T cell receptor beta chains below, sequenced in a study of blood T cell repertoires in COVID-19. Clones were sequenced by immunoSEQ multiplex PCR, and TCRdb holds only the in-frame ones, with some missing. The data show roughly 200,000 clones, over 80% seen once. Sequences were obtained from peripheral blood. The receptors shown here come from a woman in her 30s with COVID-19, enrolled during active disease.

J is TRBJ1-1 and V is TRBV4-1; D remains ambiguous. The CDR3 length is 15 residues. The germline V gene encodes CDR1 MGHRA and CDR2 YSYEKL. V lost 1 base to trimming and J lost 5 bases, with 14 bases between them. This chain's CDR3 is CASSQGPGIGTEAFF. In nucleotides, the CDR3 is TGCGCCAGCAGCCAAGGTCCGGGGATTGGGACTGAAGCTTTCTTT.

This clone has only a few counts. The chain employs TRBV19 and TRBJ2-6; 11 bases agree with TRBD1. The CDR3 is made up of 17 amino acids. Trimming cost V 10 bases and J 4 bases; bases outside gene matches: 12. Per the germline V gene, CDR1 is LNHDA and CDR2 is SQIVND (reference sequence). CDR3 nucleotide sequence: TGTGCCACAAAGTCGGACAGGGGGCGAGACGGGGCCAACGTCCTGACTTTC. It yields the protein CATKSDRGRDGANVLTF.

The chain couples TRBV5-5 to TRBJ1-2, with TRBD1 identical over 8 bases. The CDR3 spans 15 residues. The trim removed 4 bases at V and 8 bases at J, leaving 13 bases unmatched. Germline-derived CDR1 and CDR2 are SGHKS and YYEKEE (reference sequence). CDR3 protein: CASSPRRTGSSGYTF. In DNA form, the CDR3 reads TGTGCCAGCAGCCCACGCCGGACAGGGTCTAGCGGCTACACCTTC.

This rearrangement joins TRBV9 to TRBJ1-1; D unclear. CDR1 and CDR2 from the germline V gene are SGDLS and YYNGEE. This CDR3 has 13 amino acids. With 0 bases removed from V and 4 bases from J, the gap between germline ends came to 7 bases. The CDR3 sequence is CASSVGGATEAFF. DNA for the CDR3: TGTGCCAGCAGCGTAGGAGGCGCCACTGAAGCTTTCTTT.

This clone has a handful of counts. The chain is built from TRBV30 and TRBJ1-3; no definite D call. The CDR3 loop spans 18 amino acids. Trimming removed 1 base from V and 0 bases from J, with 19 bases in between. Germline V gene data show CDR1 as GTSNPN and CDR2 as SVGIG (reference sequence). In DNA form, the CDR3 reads TGTGCCTGGAGTGGCGGCGGGCTCGCGCACCCCTCTGGAAACACCATATATTTT. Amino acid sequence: CAWSGGGLAHPSGNTIYF.

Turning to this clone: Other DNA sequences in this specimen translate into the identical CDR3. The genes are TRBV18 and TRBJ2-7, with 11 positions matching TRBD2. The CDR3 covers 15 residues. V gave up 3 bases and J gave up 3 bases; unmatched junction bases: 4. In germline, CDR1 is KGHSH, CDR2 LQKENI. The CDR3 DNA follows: TGTGCCAGCTCACCTGGACTAGCGGGCGACTACGAGCAGTACTTC. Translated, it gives CASSPGLAGDYEQYF. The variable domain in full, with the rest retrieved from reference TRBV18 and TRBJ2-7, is NAGVMQNPRHLVRRRGQEARLRCSPMKGHSHVYWYRQLPEEGLKFMVYLQKENIIDESGMPKERFSAEFPKEGPSILRIQQVVRGDSAAYFCASSPGLAGDYEQYFGPGTRLTVT.

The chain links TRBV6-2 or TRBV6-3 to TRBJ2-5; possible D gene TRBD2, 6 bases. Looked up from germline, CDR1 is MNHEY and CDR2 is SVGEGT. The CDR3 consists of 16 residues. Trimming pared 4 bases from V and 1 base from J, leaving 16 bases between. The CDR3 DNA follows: TGTGCCAGCAGTTCCCACCTCCTAGCGATCCAAGAGACCCAGTACTTC. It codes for CASSSHLLAIQETQYF.

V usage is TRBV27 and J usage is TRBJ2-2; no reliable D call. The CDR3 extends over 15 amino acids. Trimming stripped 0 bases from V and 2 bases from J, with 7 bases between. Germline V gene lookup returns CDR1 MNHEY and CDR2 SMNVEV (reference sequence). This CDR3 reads CASSLSGDNTGELFF. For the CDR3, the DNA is TGTGCCAGCAGTTTATCAGGAGACAACACCGGGGAGCTGTTTTTT.

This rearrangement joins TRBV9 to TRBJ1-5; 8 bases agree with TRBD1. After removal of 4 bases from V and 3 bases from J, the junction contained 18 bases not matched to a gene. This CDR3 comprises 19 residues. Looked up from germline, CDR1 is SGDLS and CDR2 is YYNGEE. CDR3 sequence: CASSIGLYSTGAYNQPQHF. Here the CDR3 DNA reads TGTGCCAGCAGCATAGGACTTTACTCGACAGGGGCCTACAATCAGCCCCAGCATTTT.

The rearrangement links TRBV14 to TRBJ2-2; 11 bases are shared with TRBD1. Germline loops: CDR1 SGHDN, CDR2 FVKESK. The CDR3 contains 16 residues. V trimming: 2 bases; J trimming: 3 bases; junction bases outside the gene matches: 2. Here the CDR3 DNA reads TGTGCCAGCAGCCAAAGGACAGGGGGCGACACCGGGGAGCTGTTTTTT. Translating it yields CASSQRTGGDTGELFF. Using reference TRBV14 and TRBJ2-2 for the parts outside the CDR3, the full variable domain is EAGVTQFPSHSVIEKGQTVTLRCDPISGHDNLYWYRRVMGKEIKFLLHFVKESKQDESGMPNNRFLAERTGGTYSTLKVQPAELEDSGVYFCASSQRTGGDTGELFFGEGSRLTVL.

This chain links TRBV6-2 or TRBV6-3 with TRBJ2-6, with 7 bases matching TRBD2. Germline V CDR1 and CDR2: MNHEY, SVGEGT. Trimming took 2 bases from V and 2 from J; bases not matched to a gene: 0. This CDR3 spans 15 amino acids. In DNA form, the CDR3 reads TGTGCCAGCAGTTACCGGGGGGCTGGGGCCAACGTCCTGACTTTC. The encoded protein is CASSYRGAGANVLTF.

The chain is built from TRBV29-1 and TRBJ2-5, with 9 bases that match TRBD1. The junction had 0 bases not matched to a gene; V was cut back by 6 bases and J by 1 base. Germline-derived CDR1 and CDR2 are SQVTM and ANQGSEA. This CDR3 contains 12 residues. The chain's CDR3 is CSVGQGQETQYF. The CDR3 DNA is TGCAGCGTGGGACAGGGCCAAGAGACCCAGTACTTC.

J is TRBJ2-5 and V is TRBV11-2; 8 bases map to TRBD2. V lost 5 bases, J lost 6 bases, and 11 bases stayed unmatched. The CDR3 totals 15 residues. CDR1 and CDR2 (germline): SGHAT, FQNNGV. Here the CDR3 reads CASSITALAVKTQYF. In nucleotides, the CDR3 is TGTGCCAGCAGCATTACGGCACTAGCGGTCAAGACCCAGTACTTC. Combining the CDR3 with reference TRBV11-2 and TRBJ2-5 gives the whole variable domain EAGVAQSPRYKIIEKRQSVAFWCNPISGHATLYWYQQILGQGPKLLIQFQNNGVVDDSQLPKDRFSAERLKGVDSTLKIQPAKLEDSAVYLCASSITALAVKTQYFGPGTRLLVL.

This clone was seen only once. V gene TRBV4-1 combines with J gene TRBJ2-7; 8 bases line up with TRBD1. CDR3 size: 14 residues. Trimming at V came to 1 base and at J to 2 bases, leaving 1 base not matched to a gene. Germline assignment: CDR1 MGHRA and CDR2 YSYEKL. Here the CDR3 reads CASSQVTGAYEQYF. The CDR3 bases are TGCGCCAGCAGCCAAGTGACAGGGGCCTACGAGCAGTACTTC.

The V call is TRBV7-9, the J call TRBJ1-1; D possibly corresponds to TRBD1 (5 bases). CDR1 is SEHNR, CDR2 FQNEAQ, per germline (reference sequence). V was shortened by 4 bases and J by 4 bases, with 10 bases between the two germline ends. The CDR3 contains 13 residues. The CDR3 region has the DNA TGTGCCAGCAGCTCCCAGGGTACCACTGAAGCTTTCTTT. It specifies CASSSQGTTEAFF.

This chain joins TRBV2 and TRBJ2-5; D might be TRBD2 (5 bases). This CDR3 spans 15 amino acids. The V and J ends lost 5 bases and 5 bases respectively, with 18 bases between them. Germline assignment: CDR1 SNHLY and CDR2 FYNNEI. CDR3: CASSPLFPGSETQYF. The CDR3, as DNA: TGTGCCAGCAGTCCCCTATTTCCGGGGAGCGAGACCCAGTACTTC.

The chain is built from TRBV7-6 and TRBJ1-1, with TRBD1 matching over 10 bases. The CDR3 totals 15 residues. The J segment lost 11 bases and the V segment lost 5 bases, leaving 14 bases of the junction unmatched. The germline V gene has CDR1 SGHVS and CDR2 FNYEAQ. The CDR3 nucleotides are TGTGCCAGCAGCCTCTTGGGGACAGGGGATTTTGAGGCTTTCTTT. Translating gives CASSLLGTGDFEAFF. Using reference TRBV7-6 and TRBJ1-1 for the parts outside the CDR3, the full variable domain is GAGVSQSPRYKVTKRGQDVALRCDPISGHVSLYWYRQALGQGPEFLTYFNYEAQQDKSGLPNDRFSAERPEGSISTLTIQRTEQRDSAMYRCASSLLGTGDFEAFFGQGTRLTVV.

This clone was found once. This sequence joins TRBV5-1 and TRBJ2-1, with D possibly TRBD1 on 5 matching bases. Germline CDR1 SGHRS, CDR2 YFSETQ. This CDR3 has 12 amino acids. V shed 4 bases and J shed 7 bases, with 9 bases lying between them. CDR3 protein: CASSQGYNEQFF. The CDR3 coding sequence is TGCGCCAGCAGCCAGGGTTATAATGAGCAGTTCTTC.

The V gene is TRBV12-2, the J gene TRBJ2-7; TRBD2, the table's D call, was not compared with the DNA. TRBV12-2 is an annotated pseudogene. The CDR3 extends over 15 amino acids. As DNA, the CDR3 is TGTGCAAGTCGCTTAGCCCGCGGCGGAACCTACGAGCAGTACTTC. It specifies CASRLARGGTYEQYF.

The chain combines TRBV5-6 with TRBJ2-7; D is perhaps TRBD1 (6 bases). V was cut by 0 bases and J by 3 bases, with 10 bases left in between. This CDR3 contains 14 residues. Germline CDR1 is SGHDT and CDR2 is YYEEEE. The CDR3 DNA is TGTGCCAGCAGCTTGGTAGGGACACGCTACGAGCAGTACTTC. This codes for CASSLVGTRYEQYF.

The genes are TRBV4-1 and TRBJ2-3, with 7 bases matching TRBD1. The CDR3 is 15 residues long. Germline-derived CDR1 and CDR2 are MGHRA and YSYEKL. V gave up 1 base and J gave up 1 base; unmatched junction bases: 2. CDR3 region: CASSQGGTGTDTQYF. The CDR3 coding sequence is TGCGCCAGCAGCCAAGGGGGGACAGGCACAGATACGCAGTATTTT.

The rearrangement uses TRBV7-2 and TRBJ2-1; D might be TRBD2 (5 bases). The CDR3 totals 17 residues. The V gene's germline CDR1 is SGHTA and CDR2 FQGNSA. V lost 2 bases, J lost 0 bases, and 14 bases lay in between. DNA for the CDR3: TGTGCCAGCAGCTTACGGTTACGGGGAAGCTCCTACAATGAGCAGTTCTTC. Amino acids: CASSLRLRGSSYNEQFF.

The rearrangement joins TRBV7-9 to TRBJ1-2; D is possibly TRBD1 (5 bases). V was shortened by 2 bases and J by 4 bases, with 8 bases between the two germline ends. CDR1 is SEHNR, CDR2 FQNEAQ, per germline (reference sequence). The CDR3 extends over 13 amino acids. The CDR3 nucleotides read TGTGCCAGCAGCTTACCGGGGGTCTATGGCTACACCTTC. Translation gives CASSLPGVYGYTF.

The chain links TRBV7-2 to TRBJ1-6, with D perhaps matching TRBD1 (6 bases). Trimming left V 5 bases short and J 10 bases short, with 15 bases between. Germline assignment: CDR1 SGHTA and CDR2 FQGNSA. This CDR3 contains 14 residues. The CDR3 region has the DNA TGTGCCAGCAGCCCGGACAGATTTACGTCACCCCTCCACTTT. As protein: CASSPDRFTSPLHF.

The CDR3 DNA sequence: TGCGCCAGCAGCTTGGCCGGGAAGATGGAGACCCAGTACTTC. It translates to CASSLAGKMETQYF. The chain combines TRBV5-1 with TRBJ2-5; TRBD2 might be the D (5 bases). V lost 0 bases and J 5 bases, leaving 11 bases between the germline ends. CDR1 and CDR2 from the germline V gene are SGHRS and YFSETQ. The CDR3 runs to 14 residues. The full variable domain, its missing parts supplied by reference TRBV5-1 and TRBJ2-5, is KAGVTQTPRYLIKTRGQQVTLSCSPISGHRSVSWYQQTPGQGLQFLFEYFSETQRNKGNFPGRFSGRQFSNSRSEMNVSTLELGDSALYLCASSLAGKMETQYFGPGTRLLVL.

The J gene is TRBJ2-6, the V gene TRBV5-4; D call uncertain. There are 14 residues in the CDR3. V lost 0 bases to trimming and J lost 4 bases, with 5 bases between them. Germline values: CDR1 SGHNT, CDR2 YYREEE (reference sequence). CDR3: CASSLAQGANVLTF. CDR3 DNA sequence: TGTGCCAGCAGCTTGGCCCAGGGGGCCAACGTCCTGACTTTC.

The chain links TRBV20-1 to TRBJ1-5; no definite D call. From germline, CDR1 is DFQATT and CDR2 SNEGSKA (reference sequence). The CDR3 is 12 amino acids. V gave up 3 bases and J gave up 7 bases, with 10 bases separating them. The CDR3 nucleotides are TGCAGTGCTAGTCCGTCCCTCCAGCCCCAGCATTTT. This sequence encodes CSASPSLQPQHF.

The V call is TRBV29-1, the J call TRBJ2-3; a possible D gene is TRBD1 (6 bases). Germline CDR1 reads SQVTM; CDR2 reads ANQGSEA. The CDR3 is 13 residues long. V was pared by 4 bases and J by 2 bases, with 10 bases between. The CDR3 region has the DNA TGCAGCGTTGGACAGGCGATCACAGATACGCAGTATTTT. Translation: CSVGQAITDTQYF.

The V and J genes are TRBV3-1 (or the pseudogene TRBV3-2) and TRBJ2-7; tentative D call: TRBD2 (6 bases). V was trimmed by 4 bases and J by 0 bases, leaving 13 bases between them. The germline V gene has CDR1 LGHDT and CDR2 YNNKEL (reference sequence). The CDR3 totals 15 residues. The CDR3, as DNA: TGTGCCAGCAGCCCTAGGGCGGGGCTCTCCTACGAGCAGTACTTC. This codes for CASSPRAGLSYEQYF.

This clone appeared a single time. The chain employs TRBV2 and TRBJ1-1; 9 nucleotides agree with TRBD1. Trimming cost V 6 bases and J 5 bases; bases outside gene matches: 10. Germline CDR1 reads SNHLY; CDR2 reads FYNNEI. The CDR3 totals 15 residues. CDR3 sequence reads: CASSRDRVGRTEAFF. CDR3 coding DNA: TGTGCCAGCAGCCGGGACAGGGTAGGACGGACTGAAGCTTTCTTT.